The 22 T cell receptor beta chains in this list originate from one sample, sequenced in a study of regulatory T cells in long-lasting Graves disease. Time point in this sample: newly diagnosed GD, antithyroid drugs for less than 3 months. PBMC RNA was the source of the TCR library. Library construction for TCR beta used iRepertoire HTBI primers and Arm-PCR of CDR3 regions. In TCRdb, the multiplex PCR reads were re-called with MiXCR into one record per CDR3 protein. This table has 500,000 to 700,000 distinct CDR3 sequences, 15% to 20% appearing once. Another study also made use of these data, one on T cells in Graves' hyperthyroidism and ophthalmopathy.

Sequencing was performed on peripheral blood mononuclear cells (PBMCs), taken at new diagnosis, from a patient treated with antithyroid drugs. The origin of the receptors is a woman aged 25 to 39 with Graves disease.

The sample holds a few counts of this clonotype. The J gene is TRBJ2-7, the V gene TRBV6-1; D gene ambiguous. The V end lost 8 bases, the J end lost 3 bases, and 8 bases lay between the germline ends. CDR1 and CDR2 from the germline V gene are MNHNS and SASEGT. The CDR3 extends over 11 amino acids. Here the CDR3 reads CASVMNYEQYF. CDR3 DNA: TGTGCCAGCGTAATGAACTACGAGCAGTACTTC.

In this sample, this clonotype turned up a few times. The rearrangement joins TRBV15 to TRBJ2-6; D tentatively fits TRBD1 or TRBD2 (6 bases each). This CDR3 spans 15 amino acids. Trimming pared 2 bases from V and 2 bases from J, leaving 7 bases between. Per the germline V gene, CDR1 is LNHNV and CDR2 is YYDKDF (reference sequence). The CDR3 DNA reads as TGTGCCACCAGCAGAAGGGGGGCTGGGGCCAACGTCCTGACTTTC. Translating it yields CATSRRGAGANVLTF.

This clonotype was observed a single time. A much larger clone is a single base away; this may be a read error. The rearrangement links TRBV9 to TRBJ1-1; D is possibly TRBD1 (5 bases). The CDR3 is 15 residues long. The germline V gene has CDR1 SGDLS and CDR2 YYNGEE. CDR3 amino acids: CVSSGPPGTNTEAFF. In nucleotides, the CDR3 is TGTGTCAGCAGTGGGCCCCCAGGGACGAACACTGAAGCTTTCTTT.

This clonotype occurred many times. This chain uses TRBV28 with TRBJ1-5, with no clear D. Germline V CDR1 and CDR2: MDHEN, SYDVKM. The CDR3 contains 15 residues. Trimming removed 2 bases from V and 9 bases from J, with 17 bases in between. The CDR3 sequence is CASSLDGSGSGPQHF. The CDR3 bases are TGTGCCAGCAGTTTAGATGGGTCGGGGTCAGGGCCCCAGCATTTT.

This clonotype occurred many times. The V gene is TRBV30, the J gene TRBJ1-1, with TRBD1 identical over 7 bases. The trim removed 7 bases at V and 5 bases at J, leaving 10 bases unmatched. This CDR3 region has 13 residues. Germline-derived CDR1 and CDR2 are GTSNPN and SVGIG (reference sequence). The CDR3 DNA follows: TGTGCCTCGAATCGACAGGGATGGACTGAAGCTTTCTTT. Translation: CASNRQGWTEAFF.

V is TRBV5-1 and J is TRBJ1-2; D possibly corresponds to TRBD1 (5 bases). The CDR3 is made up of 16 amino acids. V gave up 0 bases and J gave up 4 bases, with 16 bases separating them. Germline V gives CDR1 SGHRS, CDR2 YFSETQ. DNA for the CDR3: TGCGCCAGCAGCTTGGGCTTTTCAGGGTCGAGCTATGGCTACACCTTC. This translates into CASSLGFSGSSYGYTF.

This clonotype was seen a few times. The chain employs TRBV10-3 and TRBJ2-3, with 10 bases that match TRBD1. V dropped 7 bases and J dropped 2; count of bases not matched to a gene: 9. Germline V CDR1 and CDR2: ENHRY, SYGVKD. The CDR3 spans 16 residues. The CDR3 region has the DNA TGTGCCATCATGAAAGGCGGGACAGGGGACACAGATACGCAGTATTTT. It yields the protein CAIMKGGTGDTDTQYF.

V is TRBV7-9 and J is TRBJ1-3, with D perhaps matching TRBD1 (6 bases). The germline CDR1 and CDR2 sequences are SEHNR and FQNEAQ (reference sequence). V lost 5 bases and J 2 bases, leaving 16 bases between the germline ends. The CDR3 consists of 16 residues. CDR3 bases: TGTGCCAGCAGCCTCGGAACAGGGAGACCTGGAAACACCATATATTTT. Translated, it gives CASSLGTGRPGNTIYF.

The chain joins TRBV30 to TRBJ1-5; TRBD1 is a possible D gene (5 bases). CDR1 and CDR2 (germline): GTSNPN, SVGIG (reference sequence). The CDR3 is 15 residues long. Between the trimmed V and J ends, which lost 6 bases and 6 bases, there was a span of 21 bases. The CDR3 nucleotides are TGTGCCTGTCAGCCCCAGCCAGGGCAGGGTCAGCCCCAGCATTTT. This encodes CACQPQPGQGQPQHF.

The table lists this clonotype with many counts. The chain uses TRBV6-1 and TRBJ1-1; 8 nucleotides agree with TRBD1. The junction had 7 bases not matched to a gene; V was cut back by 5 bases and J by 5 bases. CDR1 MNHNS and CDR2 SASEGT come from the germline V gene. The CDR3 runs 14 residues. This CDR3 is CASSNRGVVTEAFF. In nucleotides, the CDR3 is TGTGCCAGCAGTAACAGGGGGGTGGTGACTGAAGCTTTCTTT.

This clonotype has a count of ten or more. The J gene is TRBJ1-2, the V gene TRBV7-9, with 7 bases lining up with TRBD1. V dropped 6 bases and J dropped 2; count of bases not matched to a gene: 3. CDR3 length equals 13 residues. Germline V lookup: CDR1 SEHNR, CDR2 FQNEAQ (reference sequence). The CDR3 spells CASSLQGNYGYTF. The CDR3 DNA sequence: TGTGCCAGCAGTTTACAGGGGAACTATGGCTACACCTTC.

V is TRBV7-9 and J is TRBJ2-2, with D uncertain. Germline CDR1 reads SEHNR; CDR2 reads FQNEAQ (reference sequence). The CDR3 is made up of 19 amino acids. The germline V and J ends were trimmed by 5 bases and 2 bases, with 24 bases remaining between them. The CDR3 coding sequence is TGTGCCAGCAGCCCCGAGCCAAGGGTTTCCGAATTTAACACCGGGGAGCTGTTTTTT. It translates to CASSPEPRVSEFNTGELFF.

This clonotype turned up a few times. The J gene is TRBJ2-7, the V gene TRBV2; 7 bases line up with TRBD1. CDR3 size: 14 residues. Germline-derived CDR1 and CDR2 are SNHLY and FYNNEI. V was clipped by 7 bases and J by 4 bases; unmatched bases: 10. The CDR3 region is CASNDGDRRYEQYF. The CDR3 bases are TGTGCCAGCAACGATGGGGACAGAAGATACGAGCAGTACTTC.

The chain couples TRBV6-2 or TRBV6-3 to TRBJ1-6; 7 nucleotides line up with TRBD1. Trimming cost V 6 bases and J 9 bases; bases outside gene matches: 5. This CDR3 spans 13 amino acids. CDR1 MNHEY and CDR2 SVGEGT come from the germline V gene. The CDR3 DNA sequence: TGTGCCAGCAGAGGGGGCGAGAGTTCACCCCTCCACTTT. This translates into CASRGGESSPLHF.

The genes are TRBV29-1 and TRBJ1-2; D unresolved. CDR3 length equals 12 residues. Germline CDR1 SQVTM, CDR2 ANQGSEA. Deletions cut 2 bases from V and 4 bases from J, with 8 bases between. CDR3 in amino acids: CSVERASYGYTF. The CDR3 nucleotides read TGCAGCGTTGAAAGGGCCAGCTATGGCTACACCTTC.

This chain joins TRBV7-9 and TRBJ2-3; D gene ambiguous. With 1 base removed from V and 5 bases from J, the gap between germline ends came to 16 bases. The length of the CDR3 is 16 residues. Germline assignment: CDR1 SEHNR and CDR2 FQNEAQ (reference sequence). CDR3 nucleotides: TGTGCCAGCAGCTTAGTATACGGACGGAATAAAGATACGCAGTATTTT. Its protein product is CASSLVYGRNKDTQYF.

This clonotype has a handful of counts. CDR3 residues: CAISPGPLYNEQFF. Here the CDR3 DNA reads TGTGCCATCAGCCCGGGACCCTTATACAATGAGCAGTTCTTC. The chain is built from TRBV10-3 and TRBJ2-1; the D call may be TRBD1 or TRBD2 (5 bases each). In germline, CDR1 is ENHRY, CDR2 SYGVKD. V was clipped by 6 bases and J by 4 bases, with 13 bases between them. The CDR3 extends over 14 amino acids.

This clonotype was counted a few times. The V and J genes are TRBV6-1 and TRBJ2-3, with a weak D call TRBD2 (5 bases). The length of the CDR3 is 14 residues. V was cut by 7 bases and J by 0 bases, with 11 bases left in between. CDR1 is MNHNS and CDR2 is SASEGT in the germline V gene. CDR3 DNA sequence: TGTGCCAGCATGCGGGCTTTCAGCACAGATACGCAGTATTTT. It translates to CASMRAFSTDTQYF.

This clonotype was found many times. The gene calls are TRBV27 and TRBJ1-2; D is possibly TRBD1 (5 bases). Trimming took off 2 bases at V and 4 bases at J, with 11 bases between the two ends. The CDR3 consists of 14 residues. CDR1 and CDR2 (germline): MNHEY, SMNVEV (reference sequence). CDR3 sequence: CASSLTGGGYGYTF. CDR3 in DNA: TGTGCCAGCAGTTTAACAGGAGGTGGCTATGGCTACACCTTC.

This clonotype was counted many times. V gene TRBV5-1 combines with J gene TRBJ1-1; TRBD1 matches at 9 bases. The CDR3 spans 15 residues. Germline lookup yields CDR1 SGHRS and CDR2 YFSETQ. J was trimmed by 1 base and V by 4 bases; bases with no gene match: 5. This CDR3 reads CASSEKGQGNTEAFF. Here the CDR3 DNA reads TGCGCCAGCAGCGAGAAGGGACAGGGGAACACTGAAGCTTTCTTT.

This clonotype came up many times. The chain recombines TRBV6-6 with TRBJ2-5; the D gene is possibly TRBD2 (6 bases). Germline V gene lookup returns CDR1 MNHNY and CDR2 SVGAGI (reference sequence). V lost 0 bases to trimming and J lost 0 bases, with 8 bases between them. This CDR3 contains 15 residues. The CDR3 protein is CASSYSGGHQETQYF. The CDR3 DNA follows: TGTGCCAGCAGTTACTCGGGAGGTCACCAAGAGACCCAGTACTTC.

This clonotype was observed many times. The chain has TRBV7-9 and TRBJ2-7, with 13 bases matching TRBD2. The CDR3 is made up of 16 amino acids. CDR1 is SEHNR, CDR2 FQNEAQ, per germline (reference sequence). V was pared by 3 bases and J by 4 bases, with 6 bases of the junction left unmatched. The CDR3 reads CASSFSPGLAGYEQYF. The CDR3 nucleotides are TGTGCCAGCAGCTTCTCCCCGGGACTAGCGGGATACGAGCAGTACTTC.